This T cell receptor (beta chain) was sequenced for a study of blood T cell repertoires in COVID-19 (TCRdb year 2020). Regarding the study in general: Collaborator samples came from the United States, Italy and Spain and covered acute and convalescent phases of COVID-19. The prospective study material was composed of cDNA or gDNA derived from T cells, B-cell-depleted T cells, or PBMCs. The dataset comprised deeply sampled blood TCRbeta repertoires from subjects exposed to, actively infected with, or recovered from COVID-19. A freely available public database, intended as a resource for researchers studying the immune response to SARS-CoV-2, is where the repertoires were released. Samples came from the ongoing ImmuneRACE study (first 160 participants) plus 1,254 subjects from 6 global collaborators. Sample metadata almost always included a de-identified subject ID, COVID-19 status, age in years and sex. Where HLA class I and class II types were available, the types were taken from metadata supplied by the sample provider, not from assay-based typing. General findings and caveats noted by the study authors: The quantity of clinical and demographic metadata differed by source and by participant and was supplied without curation.

The CDR3 sequence holds 14 residues, the cysteine and phenylalanine included. Only the CDR3 DNA is retained, 42 bases long and in frame from the first base. V and J lose 7 bases and 4 bases, and a span of 14 bases separates them. Sequences MNHEY (CDR1) and SVGAGI (CDR2) are obtained from the germline V gene. On this clone: Its antigen specificity is not known. Base qualities are not at hand, and no much larger clone is one base apart.

In the prospective study, participants were roughly 18 to 95 years old, resided in 20 to 30 geographic areas of the United States, and were enrolled through a virtual design. In the prospective study, cohorts were assigned on the basis of participant-reported clinical history obtained from a screening survey and a study questionnaire. ImmuneRACE Cohort 3 recovered participants were defined by two consecutive negative NP/OP PCR tests, healthcare professional clearance, or symptom resolution. Mobile phlebotomists in the prospective study collected whole blood, serum and a nasopharyngeal or oropharyngeal swab from every participant. Participants in the prospective study had the option to provide additional blood draws and questionnaires over an approximately two-month period. Before DNA extraction, blood samples from the prospective study were shipped at room temperature or frozen. TCRbeta CDR3 regions were amplified from genomic DNA using the immunoSEQ Assay, a bias-controlled multiplex PCR. As for the original processing: The number of nucleated cells in each sample was estimated from the amplification of reference gene primers within the assay. To quantify the absolute abundance of each unique TCRbeta CDR3 rearrangement, sequence reads were collapsed and filtered. Productive Simpson clonality was computed per sample as the square root of Simpson's diversity index over productive rearrangements. Imported from immuneACCESS, the table was reduced by TCRdb to in-frame sequences with V and J called. These copies leave out some clones; in studies compared against another copy, an unresolved V gene accounts for under half, and the cause of the remainder is not known. D and trimming were read from the DNA, whereas the V and J calls and clone size are those reported in that table. The sample has roughly 170,000 clones on record, over 80% of them singletons. Of the sample, 4.4% is held by the ten largest clones.

Specimen: PBMCs or T cells enriched from blood (not recorded which). The V and J segments used are TRBV6-5 and TRBJ2-1; TRBD2 is possibly the D segment (6 matching bases). The sequence derives from a woman aged 45 to 65 who had recovered from COVID-19. The CDR3 region reads CASTGGPPYNEQFF. At the DNA level, the sequence is TGTGCCAGCACCGGAGGGCCTCCTTACAATGAGCAGTTCTTC.